This T cell receptor beta chain was recorded in a study of regulatory T cells in long-lasting Graves disease. Overall study context: Freshly diagnosed Graves' patients had used antithyroid drugs for under 3 months.

HTBI primers from iRepertoire and Arm-PCR of CDR3 regions yielded the TCR beta libraries. TCRdb re-derived calls from the multiplex PCR reads in MiXCR, one entry per CDR3 protein. The table includes approximately 210,000 distinct CDR3 sequences, about 17% detected once. Time point described: newly diagnosed GD, antithyroid drugs for less than 3 months. Following extraction of RNA from PBMCs, that RNA was used to make the TCR library. This clonotype appeared many times. Its matching antigen is unknown. General study points: Patients with persistent disease showed a bias toward TRBV28, TRBJ1-2 and TRBJ2-5. Newly diagnosed Graves' patients exceeded persistent ones in TCR diversity.

CDR1 and CDR2 (germline): MNHEY, SMNVEV (reference sequence). The CDR3 has 14 amino acids. Trimming shortened V by 5 bases and J by 0 bases, and 8 bases separated the two germline ends. This rearrangement joins TRBV27 to TRBJ1-5; D not certain. The sample consisted of peripheral blood mononuclear cells (PBMCs), taken at new diagnosis, from a patient treated with antithyroid drugs. The sequence derives from a female donor with Graves disease. The CDR3 DNA is TGTGCCAGCAGTCCAGTCGATAGCAATCAGCCCCAGCATTTT. It is translated as CASSPVDSNQPQHF.